The next 29 T cell receptor beta chains were all read from a single sample in a study of cytomegalovirus exposure and HLA in healthy donors. The PCR made use of 60 Vbeta and 13 Jbeta primers. Only in-frame clones appear in the TCRdb table, and some are missing; sequencing was by immunoSEQ multiplex PCR. This table holds roughly 150,000 clones, around 85% found once. The sequencing sample was made of PBMCs. The receptors originated from a boy aged 2 to 9 in good health and CMV-seronegative.

The chain recombines TRBV5-4 with TRBJ2-5; perhaps TRBD2 as D (6 bases). V was trimmed by 0 bases and J by 4 bases, leaving 10 bases between them. Per the germline V gene, CDR1 is SGHNT and CDR2 is YYREEE (reference sequence). The CDR3 extends over 14 amino acids. CDR3 sequence: CASSLGGGVETQYF. The CDR3 nucleotides are TGTGCCAGCAGCTTGGGGGGAGGCGTAGAGACCCAGTACTTC. Full variable domain (rest looked up from reference TRBV5-4 and TRBJ2-5): ETGVTQSPTHLIKTRGQQVTLRCSSQSGHNTVSWYQQALGQGPQFIFQYYREEENGRGNFPPRFSGLQFPNYSSELNVNALELDDSALYLCASSLGGGVETQYFGPGTRLLVL.

The chain employs TRBV9 and TRBJ2-5; 7 positions agree with TRBD2. The germline CDR1 and CDR2 sequences are SGDLS and YYNGEE. Trimming removed 7 bases from V and 2 bases from J; junction bases left unmatched: 8. The CDR3 totals 14 residues. In nucleotides, the CDR3 is TGTGCCAGCGGGAGGGCAGGAGAGCAAGAGACCCAGTACTTC. Its translation is CASGRAGEQETQYF.

The chain recombines TRBV28 with TRBJ2-7, with D unclear. This CDR3 region has 12 residues. Trimming left V 4 bases short and J 2 bases short, with 6 bases between. The germline gives CDR1 MDHEN, CDR2 SYDVKM. The CDR3 DNA follows: TGTGCCAGCAGTTATGGGCCCTACGAGCAGTACTTC. Its protein is CASSYGPYEQYF.

This chain connects TRBV6-1 to TRBJ1-2; 7 bases align to TRBD1. The CDR3 contains 15 residues. Germline values: CDR1 MNHNS, CDR2 SASEGT. With 3 bases clipped from V and 0 bases from J, the junction kept 4 bases outside the gene matches. CDR3 residues: CASSEDRRANYGYTF. CDR3 DNA: TGTGCCAGCAGTGAGGACAGGCGAGCTAACTATGGCTACACCTTC.

The chain recombines TRBV6-5 with TRBJ1-4; TRBD1 agrees at 9 bases. Germline CDR1 and CDR2: MNHEY and SVGAGI. This CDR3 is built from 15 residues. Trimming took 7 bases from V and 6 from J; bases not matched to a gene: 9. The CDR3: CASNHRGRTDEKLFF. Written as DNA, the CDR3 is TGTGCCAGCAATCACAGGGGGCGAACGGATGAAAAACTGTTTTTT.

The chain couples TRBV5-6 to TRBJ2-5, with TRBD1 identical over 9 bases. The V and J ends lost 4 bases and 2 bases, in that order; junction bases with no gene match: 6. The CDR3 has 15 amino acids. Germline V gene sequence: CDR1 SGHDT, CDR2 YYEEEE. The CDR3 sequence: CASSPGQGRQETQYF. As DNA, the CDR3 is TGTGCCAGCAGCCCTGGACAGGGGAGACAAGAGACCCAGTACTTC.

V is TRBV5-1 and J is TRBJ2-7; 11 bases fit TRBD2. The CDR3 is 15 amino acids. V lost 3 bases and J lost 6; bases outside the gene matches: 8. The germline CDR1 and CDR2 sequences are SGHRS and YFSETQ. The CDR3 DNA sequence: TGCGCCAGCAGCTCGGCCGGGACTAGCGGTAGCGAGCAGTACTTC. Translating it yields CASSSAGTSGSEQYF.

The rearrangement links TRBV29-1 to TRBJ1-2; D gene ambiguous. Trimming removed 4 bases at V and 3 bases at J, with 15 bases between. This CDR3 is 14 amino acids long. The V gene's germline CDR1 is SQVTM and CDR2 ANQGSEA. CDR3 amino acids: CSVGLRSGDYGYTF. CDR3 nucleotide sequence: TGCAGCGTTGGCCTGAGAAGCGGCGACTATGGCTACACCTTC.

The chain employs TRBV28 and TRBJ1-5; the D is unclear. The CDR3 loop spans 14 amino acids. Germline CDR1 MDHEN, CDR2 SYDVKM. The V gene lost 9 bases and the J gene lost 2 bases, with 14 bases spanning the gap. CDR3 in amino acids: CASGSDGGNQPQHF. DNA for the CDR3: TGTGCCAGTGGCAGTGACGGAGGCAATCAGCCCCAGCATTTT.

This clone was recorded once. The chain uses TRBV19 and TRBJ1-1; D possibly corresponds to TRBD1 (6 bases). Germline-derived CDR1 and CDR2 are LNHDA and SQIVND (reference sequence). V was clipped by 4 bases and J by 8 bases, with 11 bases between them. The CDR3 totals 12 residues. CDR3 sequence reads: CASSKDRREAFF. The CDR3 DNA reads TGTGCCAGTAGTAAGGACAGAAGGGAAGCTTTCTTT.

The chain employs TRBV20-1 and TRBJ1-5; no clear D. Trimming pared 6 bases from V and 7 bases from J, leaving 4 bases between. This CDR3 contains 9 residues. Germline loops: CDR1 DFQATT, CDR2 SNEGSKA (reference sequence). The CDR3 nucleotides are TGCAGTGCCGGGCAGCCCCAGCATTTT. Its protein is CSAGQPQHF.

The CDR3 DNA reads TGTGCCAGCAGCCAGGCAGGGGGCTTGGATGGCTACACCTTC. This codes for CASSQAGGLDGYTF. The chain combines TRBV14 with TRBJ1-2; 8 nucleotides line up with TRBD1. Germline V CDR1 and CDR2: SGHDN, FVKESK. This CDR3 comprises 14 residues. Trimming removed 3 bases from V and 6 bases from J; junction bases left unmatched: 6.

The rearrangement joins TRBV6-1 to TRBJ1-2; TRBD1 aligns across 7 bases. The germline V gene has CDR1 MNHNS and CDR2 SASEGT. CDR3 length: 15 residues. Trimming cost V 5 bases and J 2 bases; bases outside gene matches: 8. In DNA form, the CDR3 reads TGTGCCAGCAGTCCGCGACAGGGAGCGAACTATGGCTACACCTTC. Translating it yields CASSPRQGANYGYTF.

The genes are TRBV6-6 and TRBJ2-1; 15 positions match TRBD2. The CDR3 loop spans 14 amino acids. Germline-derived CDR1 and CDR2 are MNHNY and SVGAGI (reference sequence). J lost 12 bases, V lost 6 bases, and 6 bases had no gene match. This CDR3 reads CASRPGLAGGGQFF. The CDR3 coding sequence is TGTGCCAGCAGGCCGGGACTAGCGGGGGGCGGGCAGTTCTTC.

This rearrangement joins TRBV14 to TRBJ2-1; 10 bases map to TRBD1. CDR3 size: 17 residues. Germline V gene lookup returns CDR1 SGHDN and CDR2 FVKESK. J was trimmed by 8 bases and V by 1 base; bases with no gene match: 11. This CDR3 is CASSQGGDRGLGDEQFF. Here the CDR3 DNA reads TGTGCCAGCAGCCAAGGGGGAGACAGGGGGCTTGGGGATGAGCAGTTCTTC.

The V call is TRBV4-1, the J call TRBJ2-7; TRBD2 is a possible D gene (5 bases). CDR1 is MGHRA and CDR2 is YSYEKL in the germline V gene. The V end was cut by 5 bases, the J end by 1 base, with 9 bases between. This CDR3 is built from 13 residues. CDR3 nucleotide sequence: TGCGCCAGCAGCTTCGGACTGTCCTACGAGCAGTACGTC. This translates into CASSFGLSYEQYV.

The V call is TRBV7-8, the J call TRBJ2-1, with 14 positions matching TRBD2. This CDR3 has 18 residues. CDR1 SGHVS and CDR2 FQNEAQ come from the germline V gene. Trimming cost V 2 bases and J 4 bases; bases outside gene matches: 7. The chain's CDR3 is CASSLSRTSGRLYNEQFF. The CDR3 region has the DNA TGTGCCAGCAGCTTATCTCGGACTAGCGGGAGGCTATACAATGAGCAGTTCTTC.

The chain recombines TRBV2 with TRBJ2-7; 8 bases map to TRBD2. Germline V gene lookup returns CDR1 SNHLY and CDR2 FYNNEI. This CDR3 has 11 residues. The J segment lost 7 bases and the V segment lost 8 bases, leaving 4 bases of the junction unmatched. DNA of the CDR3: TGTGCCAGCCGGGGGGGTTGTGAGCAGTACTTC. It codes for CASRGGCEQYF.

V and J are TRBV2 and TRBJ1-1; a weak D match, TRBD1 (6 bases). CDR1 is SNHLY, CDR2 FYNNEI, per germline. V was trimmed by 8 bases and J by 1 base, leaving 11 bases between them. This CDR3 is 13 amino acids long. CDR3 nucleotide sequence: TGTGCCAGCCAAGGACAGACGAACACTGAAGCTTTCTTT. Its translation: CASQGQTNTEAFF.

A few counts support this clone. CDR3 region: CSVAGLMNTEAFF. CDR3 nucleotides: TGCAGCGTCGCGGGACTGATGAACACTGAAGCTTTCTTT. The V call is TRBV29-1, the J call TRBJ1-1, with a tentative D call TRBD1 (5 bases). Germline V CDR1 and CDR2: SQVTM, ANQGSEA. The CDR3 consists of 13 residues. Trimming pared 6 bases from V and 0 bases from J, leaving 11 bases between.

This chain joins TRBV9 and TRBJ2-6; 9 bases agree with TRBD1. The V gene end was trimmed by 4 bases and the J gene end by 0 bases; junction bases not matched to a gene: 8. CDR3 size: 18 residues. Germline assignment: CDR1 SGDLS and CDR2 YYNGEE. This chain's CDR3 is CASSPRTGAISGANVLTF. The DNA for the CDR3 is TGTGCCAGCAGCCCAAGGACAGGGGCGATCTCTGGGGCCAACGTCCTGACTTTC. Variable domain in full (rest from reference TRBV9 and TRBJ2-6): DSGVTQTPKHLITATGQRVTLRCSPRSGDLSVYWYQQSLDQGLQFLIQYYNGEERAKGNILERFSAQQFPDLHSELNLSSLELGDSALYFCASSPRTGAISGANVLTFGAGSRLTVL.

CDR3 in amino acids: CASSLTSGGTGELFF. The CDR3 DNA sequence: TGCGCCAGCAGCCTGACTAGCGGGGGGACCGGGGAGCTGTTTTTT. V gene TRBV5-1 combines with J gene TRBJ2-2; 13 bases map to TRBD2. The CDR3 has 15 amino acids. CDR1 is SGHRS and CDR2 is YFSETQ in the germline V gene. J gave up 5 bases and V 4 bases, and 2 bases lay outside the gene matches.

The chain combines TRBV10-1 with TRBJ1-5; 8 bases align to TRBD1. Trimming removed 0 bases from V and 6 bases from J; junction bases left unmatched: 16. The germline V gene has CDR1 WNHNN and CDR2 SYGVQD (reference sequence). This CDR3 has 19 residues. In DNA form, the CDR3 reads TGCGCCAGCAGTGAGTCTTGGGACAGGCGAACCAACAGGGCTCAGCCCCAGCATTTT. Protein product: CASSESWDRRTNRAQPQHF.

This rearrangement joins TRBV28 to TRBJ2-5, with TRBD2 as a possible D gene (6 bases). The germline V and J ends were trimmed by 8 bases and 5 bases, with 12 bases remaining between them. The CDR3 runs to 12 residues. Germline assignment: CDR1 MDHEN and CDR2 SYDVKM. DNA for the CDR3: TGTGCCAGCCGGAGGGCGGGGGAGACCCAGTACTTC. This sequence encodes CASRRAGETQYF.

This clone appeared a few times. The V gene is TRBV19, the J gene TRBJ2-1, with TRBD2 matching 13 bases. Germline V gene sequence: CDR1 LNHDA, CDR2 SQIVND (reference sequence). CDR3 length equals 15 residues. The junction had 2 bases not matched to a gene; V was cut back by 4 bases and J by 5 bases. CDR3 DNA: TGTGCCAGTAGTACGGGACTAGCGGGACACAATGAGCAGTTCTTC. Translated: CASSTGLAGHNEQFF.

V usage is TRBV28 and J usage is TRBJ1-2; 8 nucleotides align to TRBD1. The ends lost 3 bases at V and 2 bases at J; junction bases unmatched: 5. This CDR3 region has 15 residues. Germline-derived CDR1 and CDR2 are MDHEN and SYDVKM. The CDR3 loop is CASSFAAGGNYGYTF. The CDR3 nucleotides are TGTGCCAGCAGTTTTGCGGCAGGGGGCAACTATGGCTACACCTTC.

V usage is TRBV7-2 and J usage is TRBJ2-3, with TRBD2 as a possible D gene (5 bases). The CDR3 contains 19 residues. V shed 6 bases and J shed 2 bases, with 27 bases lying between them. Germline V gives CDR1 SGHTA, CDR2 FQGNSA. CDR3 bases: TGTGCCAGCAGATATGGCCTAGCCTGGCAACCGGCCCTCACAGATACGCAGTATTTT. Translated, it gives CASRYGLAWQPALTDTQYF.

The chain has TRBV30 and TRBJ1-1; D perhaps matches TRBD1 (5 bases). The CDR3 is 15 amino acids. Germline V gene data show CDR1 as GTSNPN and CDR2 as SVGIG (reference sequence). V was shortened by 4 bases and J by 5 bases, with 20 bases between the two germline ends. CDR3 sequence reads: CAWIPKGQIRTEAFF. CDR3 bases: TGTGCCTGGATCCCAAAGGGGCAGATAAGGACTGAAGCTTTCTTT.

This clone has a single count. The chain is built from TRBV19 and TRBJ2-3, with D tentatively TRBD1 (6 bases). The CDR3 length is 17 residues. V lost 1 base to trimming and J lost 3 bases, with 17 bases between them. CDR1 LNHDA and CDR2 SQIVND come from the germline V gene (reference sequence). DNA of the CDR3: TGTGCCAGTAGTATAGTTCTGACAGGCCAGAGGACAGATACGCAGTATTTT. This sequence encodes CASSIVLTGQRTDTQYF.